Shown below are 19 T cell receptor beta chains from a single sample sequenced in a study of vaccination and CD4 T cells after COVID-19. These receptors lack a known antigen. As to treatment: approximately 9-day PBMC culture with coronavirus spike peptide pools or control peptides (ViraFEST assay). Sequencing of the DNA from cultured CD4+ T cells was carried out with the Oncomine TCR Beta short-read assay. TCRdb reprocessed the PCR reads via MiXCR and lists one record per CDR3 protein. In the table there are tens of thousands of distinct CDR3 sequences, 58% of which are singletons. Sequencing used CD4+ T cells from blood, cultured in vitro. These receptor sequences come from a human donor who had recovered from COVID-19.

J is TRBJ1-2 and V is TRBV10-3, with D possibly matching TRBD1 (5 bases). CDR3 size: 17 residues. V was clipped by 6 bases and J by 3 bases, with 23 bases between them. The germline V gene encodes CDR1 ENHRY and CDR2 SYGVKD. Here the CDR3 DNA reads TGTGCCATCAGGGGCGAGCGGGGCAGGGATCGAGACTATGGCTACACCTTC. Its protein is CAIRGERGRDRDYGYTF.

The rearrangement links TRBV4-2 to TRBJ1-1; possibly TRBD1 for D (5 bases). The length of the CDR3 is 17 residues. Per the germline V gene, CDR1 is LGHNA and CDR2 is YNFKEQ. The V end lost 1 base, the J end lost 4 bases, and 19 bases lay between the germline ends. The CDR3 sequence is CASSQAFGLGTGTEAFF. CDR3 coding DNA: TGTGCCAGCAGCCAAGCATTCGGGCTCGGGACGGGCACTGAAGCTTTCTTT.

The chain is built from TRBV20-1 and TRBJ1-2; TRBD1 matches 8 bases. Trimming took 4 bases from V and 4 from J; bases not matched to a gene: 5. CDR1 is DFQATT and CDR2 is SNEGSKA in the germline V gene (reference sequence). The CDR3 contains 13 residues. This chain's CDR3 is CSATGGPSYGYTF. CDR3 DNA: TGCAGTGCTACAGGGGGCCCCTCCTATGGCTACACCTTC.

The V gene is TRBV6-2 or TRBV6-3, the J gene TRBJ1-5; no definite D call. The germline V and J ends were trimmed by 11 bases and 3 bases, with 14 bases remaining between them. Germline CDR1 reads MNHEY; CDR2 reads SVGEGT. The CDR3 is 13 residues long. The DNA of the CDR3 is TGTGCCGGGAGGGAGTCCCCCAATCAGCCCCAGCATTTT. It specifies CAGRESPNQPQHF.

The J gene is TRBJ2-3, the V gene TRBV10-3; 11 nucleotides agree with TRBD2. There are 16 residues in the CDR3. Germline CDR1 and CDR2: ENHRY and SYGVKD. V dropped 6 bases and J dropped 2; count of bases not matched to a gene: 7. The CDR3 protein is CAISDTSGGSTDTQYF. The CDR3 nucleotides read TGTGCCATCAGCGATACTAGCGGGGGCTCCACAGATACGCAGTATTTT.

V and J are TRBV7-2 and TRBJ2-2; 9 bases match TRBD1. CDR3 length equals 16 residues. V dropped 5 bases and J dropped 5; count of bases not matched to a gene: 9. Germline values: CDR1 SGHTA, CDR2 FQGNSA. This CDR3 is CASSPGGTGYTGELFF. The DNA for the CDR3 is TGTGCCAGCAGCCCAGGGGGGACAGGGTATACCGGGGAGCTGTTTTTT.

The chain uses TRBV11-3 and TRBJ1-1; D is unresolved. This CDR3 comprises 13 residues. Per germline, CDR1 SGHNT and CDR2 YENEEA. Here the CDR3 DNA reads TGTGTCAGTGCCCTTAGAGGGAACACTGAAGCTTTCTTT. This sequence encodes CVSALRGNTEAFF.

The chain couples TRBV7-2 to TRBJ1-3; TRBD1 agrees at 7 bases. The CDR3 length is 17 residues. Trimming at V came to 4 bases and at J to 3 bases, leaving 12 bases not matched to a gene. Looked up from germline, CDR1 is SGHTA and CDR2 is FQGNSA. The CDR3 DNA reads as TGTGCCAGCAGCTCATCGGACAGGCGGCCGAGTGGAAACACCATATATTTT. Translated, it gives CASSSSDRRPSGNTIYF.

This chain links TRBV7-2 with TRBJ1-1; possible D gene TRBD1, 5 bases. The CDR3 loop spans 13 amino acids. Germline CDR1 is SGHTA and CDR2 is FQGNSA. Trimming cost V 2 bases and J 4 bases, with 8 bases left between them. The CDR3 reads CASSLSQGTEAFF. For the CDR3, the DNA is TGTGCCAGCAGCTTATCCCAGGGCACTGAAGCTTTCTTT.

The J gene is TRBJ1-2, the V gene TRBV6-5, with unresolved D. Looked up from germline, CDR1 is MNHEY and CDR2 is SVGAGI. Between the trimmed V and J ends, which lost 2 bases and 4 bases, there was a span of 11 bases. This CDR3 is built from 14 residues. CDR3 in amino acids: CASSYPQAIYGYTF. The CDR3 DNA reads TGTGCCAGCAGTTACCCCCAGGCGATCTATGGCTACACCTTC.

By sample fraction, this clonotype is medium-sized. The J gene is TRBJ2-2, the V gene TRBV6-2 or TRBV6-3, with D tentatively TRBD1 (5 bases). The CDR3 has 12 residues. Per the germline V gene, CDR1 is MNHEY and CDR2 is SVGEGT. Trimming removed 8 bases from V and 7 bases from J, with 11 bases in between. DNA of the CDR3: TGTGCCAGCGGCGTTGGACACGGGGAGCTGTTTTTT. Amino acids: CASGVGHGELFF.

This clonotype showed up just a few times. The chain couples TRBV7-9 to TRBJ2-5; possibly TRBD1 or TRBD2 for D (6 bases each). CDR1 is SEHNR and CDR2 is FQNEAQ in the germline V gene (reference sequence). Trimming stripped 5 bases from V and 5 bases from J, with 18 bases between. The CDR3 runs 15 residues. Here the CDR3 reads CASSHPKLGGETQYF. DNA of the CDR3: TGTGCCAGCAGCCACCCCAAACTAGGGGGGGAGACCCAGTACTTC. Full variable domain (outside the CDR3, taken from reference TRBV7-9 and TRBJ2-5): DTGVSQNPRHKITKRGQNVTFRCDPISEHNRLYWYRQTLGQGPEFLTYFQNEAQLEKSRLLSDRFSAERPKGSFSTLEIQRTEQGDSAMYLCASSHPKLGGETQYFGPGTRLLVL.

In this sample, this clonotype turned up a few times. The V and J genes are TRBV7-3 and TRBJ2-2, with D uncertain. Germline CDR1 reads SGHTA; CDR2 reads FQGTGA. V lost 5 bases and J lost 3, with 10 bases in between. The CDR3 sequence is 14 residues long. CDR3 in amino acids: CASSPRVYTGELFF. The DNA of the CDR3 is TGTGCCAGCAGCCCACGGGTCTACACCGGGGAGCTGTTTTTT.

The CDR3 is CASSQGPGNTIYF. The CDR3 DNA sequence: TGTGCCAGCAGCCAAGGGCCCGGAAACACCATATATTTT. This chain joins TRBV7-2 and TRBJ1-3; D is ambiguous. V lost 5 bases to trimming and J lost 4 bases, with 9 bases between them. This CDR3 region has 13 residues. CDR1 SGHTA and CDR2 FQGNSA come from the germline V gene.

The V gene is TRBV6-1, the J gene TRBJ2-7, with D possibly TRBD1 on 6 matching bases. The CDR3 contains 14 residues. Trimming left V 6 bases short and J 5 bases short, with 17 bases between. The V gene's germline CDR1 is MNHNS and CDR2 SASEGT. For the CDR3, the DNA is TGTGCCAGCAGCCAGGGGTCCCAGAGGCACGAGCAGTACTTC. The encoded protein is CASSQGSQRHEQYF.

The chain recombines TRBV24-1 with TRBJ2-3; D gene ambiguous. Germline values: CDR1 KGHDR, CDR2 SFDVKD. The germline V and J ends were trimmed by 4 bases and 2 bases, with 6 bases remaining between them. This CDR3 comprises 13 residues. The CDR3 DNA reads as TGTGCCACCAGTGACCAGTACACAGATACGCAGTATTTT. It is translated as CATSDQYTDTQYF.

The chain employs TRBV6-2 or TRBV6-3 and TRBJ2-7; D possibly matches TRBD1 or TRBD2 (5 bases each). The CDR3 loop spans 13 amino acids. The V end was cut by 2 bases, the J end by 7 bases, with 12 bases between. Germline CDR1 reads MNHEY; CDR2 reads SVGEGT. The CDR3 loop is CASSYEQGVEQYF. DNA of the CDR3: TGTGCCAGCAGTTACGAGCAGGGAGTAGAGCAGTACTTC.

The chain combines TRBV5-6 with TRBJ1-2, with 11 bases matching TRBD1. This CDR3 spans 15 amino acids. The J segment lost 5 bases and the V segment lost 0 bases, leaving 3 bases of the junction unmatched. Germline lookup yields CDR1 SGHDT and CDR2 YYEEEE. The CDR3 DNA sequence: TGTGCCAGCAGCTTGGGGACAGGGGGCAAGTATGGCTACACCTTC. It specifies CASSLGTGGKYGYTF.

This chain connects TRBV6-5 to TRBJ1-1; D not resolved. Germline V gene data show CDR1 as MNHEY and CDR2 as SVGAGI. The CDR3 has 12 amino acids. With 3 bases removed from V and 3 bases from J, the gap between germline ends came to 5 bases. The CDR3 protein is CASSYIDTEAFF. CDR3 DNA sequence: TGTGCCAGCAGTTATATCGACACTGAAGCTTTCTTT.